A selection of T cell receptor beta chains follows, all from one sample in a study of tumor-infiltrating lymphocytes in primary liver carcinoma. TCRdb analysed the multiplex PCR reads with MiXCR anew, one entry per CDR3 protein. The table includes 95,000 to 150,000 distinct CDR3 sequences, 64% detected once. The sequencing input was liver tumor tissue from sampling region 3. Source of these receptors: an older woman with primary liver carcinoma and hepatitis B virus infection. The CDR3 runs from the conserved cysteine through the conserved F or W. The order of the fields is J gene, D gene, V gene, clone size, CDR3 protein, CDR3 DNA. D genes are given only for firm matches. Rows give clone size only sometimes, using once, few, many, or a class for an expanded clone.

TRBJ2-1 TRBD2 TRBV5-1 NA CASSRTSGRTARNEQFF TGCGCCAGCAGCAGGACTAGCGGGAGGACAGCTCGGAATGAGCAGTTCTTC
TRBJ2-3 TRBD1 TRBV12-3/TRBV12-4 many CASRISGTGIGTDTQYF TGTGCCAGCAGGATATCCGGGACAGGGATCGGAACAGATACGCAGTATTTT
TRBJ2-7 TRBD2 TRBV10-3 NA CATQASGRNYEQYF TGTGCCACCCAAGCTAGCGGGAGAAACTACGAGCAGTACTTC
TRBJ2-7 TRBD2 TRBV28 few CASSLTGLADYEQYF TGTGCCAGCAGTTTAACCGGACTAGCGGATTACGAGCAGTACTTC
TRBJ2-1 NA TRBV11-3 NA CASNAQGSYNEQFF TGTGCAAGCAACGCTCAGGGCTCCTACAATGAGCAGTTCTTC
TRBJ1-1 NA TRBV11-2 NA CASGLAQEATEAFF TGTGCCAGCGGCTTAGCGCAGGAGGCCACTGAAGCTTTCTTT
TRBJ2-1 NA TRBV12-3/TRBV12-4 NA CASSLLGEQFF TGTGCCAGCAGTCTACTTGGGGAGCAGTTCTTC
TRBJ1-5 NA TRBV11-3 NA CASSPRTNPDTQHF TGTGCCAGCAGCCCTCGGACTAACCCAGATACGCAGCATTTT
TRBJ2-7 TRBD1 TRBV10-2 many CASRTRQGVLDEQYF TGCGCCAGCAGGACCCGACAGGGAGTCCTCGACGAGCAGTACTTC
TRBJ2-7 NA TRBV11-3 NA CSSTYGDGPFNPYEQYF TGTTCCAGCACCTATGGGGACGGACCGTTCAACCCCTACGAGCAGTACTTC
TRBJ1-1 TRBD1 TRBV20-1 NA CRARGTGGSEAFF TGCAGGGCCCGAGGGACAGGGGGCTCTGAAGCTTTCTTT
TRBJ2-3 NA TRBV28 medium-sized CASLGGVISTDTQYF TGTGCCAGCCTCGGCGGGGTAATTAGCACAGATACGCAGTATTTT
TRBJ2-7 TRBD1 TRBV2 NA CASSGGGQGEQYF TGTGCCAGCAGTGGGGGGGGACAGGGCGAGCAGTACTTC
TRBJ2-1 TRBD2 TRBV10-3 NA CAISGAGETGEQFF TGTGCCATCAGCGGAGCGGGAGAAACTGGCGAGCAGTTCTTC
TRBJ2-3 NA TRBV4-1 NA CASSFGGHYVSGDTQYF TGCGCCAGTAGCTTTGGGGGTCACTACGTTTCGGGCGATACGCAGTATTTT
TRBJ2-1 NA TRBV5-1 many CASSLVPGGEQFF TGCGCCAGCAGCTTGGTGCCGGGTGGTGAGCAGTTCTTC
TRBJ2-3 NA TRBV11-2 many CASSDETDTQYF TGTGCCAGCAGCGACGAGACAGATACGCAGTATTTT
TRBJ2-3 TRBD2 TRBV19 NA CAGSGTSGSTDTQYF TGTGCCGGTAGCGGGACTAGCGGGAGTACAGATACGCAGTATTTT
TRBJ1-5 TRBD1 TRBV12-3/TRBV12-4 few CASSPTGGGGPQHF TGTGCCAGCAGCCCCACAGGGGGGGGAGGGCCCCAGCATTTT
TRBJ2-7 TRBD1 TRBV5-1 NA CASSRGQTAVYEQYF TGCGCCAGCAGCCGGGGACAGACCGCGGTATACGAGCAGTACTTC
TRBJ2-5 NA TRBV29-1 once CSTSVHQETQYF TGCAGCACCTCAGTCCACCAAGAGACCCAGTACTTC
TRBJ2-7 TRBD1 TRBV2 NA CASTGQGDSYEQYF TGTGCCAGCACCGGACAGGGCGACTCCTACGAGCAGTACTTC
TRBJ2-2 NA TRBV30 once CTWAGSTNTGELFF TGTACCTGGGCCGGGAGTACAAACACCGGGGAGCTGTTTTTT
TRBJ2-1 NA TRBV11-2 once CTSSLLSGPGINNEQLF TGTACCAGCAGCTTACTGAGCGGCCCAGGGATCAACAATGAGCAGCTCTTC
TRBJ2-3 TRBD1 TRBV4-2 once CASSQGTGQITDTHYF TGTGCCAGCAGCCAAGGAACGGGACAGATCACAGATACGCACTATTTT
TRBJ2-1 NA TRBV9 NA CASSDPSGNEQFF TGTGCCAGCAGCGATCCCTCAGGGAATGAGCAGTTCTTC
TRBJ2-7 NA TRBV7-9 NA CAGSLGRAYEQYF TGTGCCGGCAGCTTAGGCAGGGCATACGAGCAGTACTTC
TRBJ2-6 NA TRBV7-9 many CASSLALGGTGANVLTF TGTGCCAGCAGCTTAGCGCTAGGGGGTACTGGGGCCAACGTCCTGACTTTC
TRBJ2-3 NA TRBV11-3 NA CASSVRDTQYF TGTGCCAGCAGCGTCAGAGATACGCAATATTTT
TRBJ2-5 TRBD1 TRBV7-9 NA CASSRGQGLLGETQYF TGTGCCAGCAGCCGGGGACAGGGTCTTCTCGGGGAGACCCAGTACTTC
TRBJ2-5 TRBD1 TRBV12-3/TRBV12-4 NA CASGTGGAILETQYF TGTGCCAGCGGTACAGGGGGCGCGATCCTAGAGACCCAGTACTTC
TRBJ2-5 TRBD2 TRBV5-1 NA CASSPGTSGEIQYF TGCGCCAGCAGCCCGGGGACTAGCGGAGAGATCCAGTACTTC
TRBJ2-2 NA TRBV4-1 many CASSQDAGELFF TGCGCCAGCAGCCAAGATGCCGGGGAGCTGTTTTTT
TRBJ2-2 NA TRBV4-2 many CASSQGAAGELFF TGTGCCAGCAGCCAAGGGGCTGCCGGGGAGCTGTTTTTT
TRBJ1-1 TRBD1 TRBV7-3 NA CASSLLGTGDTEAFF TGTGCCAGCAGCTTACTAGGGACAGGGGACACTGAAGCTTTCTTT
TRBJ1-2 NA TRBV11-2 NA CASSSFRGNEGYTF TGTGCCAGCAGCTCATTCCGGGGGAATGAAGGCTACACCTTC
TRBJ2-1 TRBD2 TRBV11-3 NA CASSLRTSESLEQFF TGTGCCAGCAGTTTAAGGACTAGCGAGAGTCTTGAGCAGTTCTTC
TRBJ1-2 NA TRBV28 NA CASSPDLTRGYAF TGTGCCAGCAGTCCAGACCTTACACGGGGCTACGCCTTC
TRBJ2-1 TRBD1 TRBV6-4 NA CASSDRDRGLNERLF TGTGCCAGCAGTGACCGGGACAGGGGGCTCAATGAGCGGCTCTTC
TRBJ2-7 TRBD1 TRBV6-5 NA CANRQDRGEEYF TGTGCCAACAGACAAGACAGGGGCGAGGAGTACTTC
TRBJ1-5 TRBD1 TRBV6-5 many CASSARGQGNQPQHF TGTGCCAGCAGTGCCCGGGGACAGGGGAATCAGCCCCAGCATTTT
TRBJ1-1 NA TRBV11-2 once CASSPHQHGHLRFWGCEAFF TGTGCCAGCAGCCCACATCAGCATGGACACCTTCGCTTTTGGGGCTGTGAAGCATTCTTT
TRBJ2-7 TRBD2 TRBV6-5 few CASSPGTSPSYEQYF TGTGCCAGCAGTCCCGGGACTAGCCCCTCCTACGAGCAGTACTTC
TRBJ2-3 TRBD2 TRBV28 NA CACSLPGTSGSTDTQYF TGTGCCTGCAGTTTACCCGGGACTAGCGGGAGCACAGATACGCAGTATTTT
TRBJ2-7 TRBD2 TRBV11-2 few CASSLGGGAVYEQYF TGTGCCAGCAGCCTGGGGGGGGGAGCGGTATACGAGCAGTACTTC
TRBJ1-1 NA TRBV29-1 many CSVAVTGNTEAFF TGCAGCGTTGCTGTGACAGGGAACACTGAAGCTTTCTTT
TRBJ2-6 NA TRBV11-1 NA CANSSAVTGLPGANVLTF TGTGCCAACAGCTCCGCCGTGACAGGCCTCCCTGGGGCCAACGTCCTGACTTTC
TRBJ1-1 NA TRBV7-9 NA CASSLVVAMNTEVFF TGTGCCAGCAGCTTAGTTGTGGCTATGAACACTGAAGTTTTCTTT
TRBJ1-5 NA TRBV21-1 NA CASSKAVGAGGICSSNQRQHF TGTGCCAGCAGCAAAGCTGTTGGGGCCGGGGGGATCTGTAGTAGCAATCAGCGCCAGCATTTT
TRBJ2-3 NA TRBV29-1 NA CSVGGLRSTDTQYF TGCAGCGTTGGTGGACTAAGGAGCACAGATACGCAATATTTT
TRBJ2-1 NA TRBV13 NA CASSLGVERGNEQLF TGTGCCAGCAGCTTAGGGGTAGAAAGGGGAAATGAGCAGCTCTTT
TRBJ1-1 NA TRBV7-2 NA CASSFNREAFF TGTGCCAGCAGCTTTAACAGGGAAGCTTTCTTT
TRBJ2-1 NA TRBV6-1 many CASSNNRGGSYNEQFF TGTGCCAGCAGCAACAACAGGGGGGGGTCTTACAATGAGCAGTTCTTC
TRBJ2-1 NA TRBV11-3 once CASSSRGARTMANEQFF TGTGCCAGCAGTTCCCGGGGGGCGCGGACCATGGCCAATGAGCAATTCTTC
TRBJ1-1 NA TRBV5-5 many CASSLDRVRMWDTEAFF TGTGCCAGCAGCTTGGACAGGGTAAGGATGTGGGACACTGAAGCTTTCTTT
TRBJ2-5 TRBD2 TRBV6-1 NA CANNEDGRGETQYF TGTGCCAACAACGAGGACGGGAGGGGAGAGACCCAGTACTTC
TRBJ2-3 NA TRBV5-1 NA CASSPGSDGTDTQYF TGCGCCAGCTCGCCAGGGTCAGACGGCACAGATACGCAGTATTTT